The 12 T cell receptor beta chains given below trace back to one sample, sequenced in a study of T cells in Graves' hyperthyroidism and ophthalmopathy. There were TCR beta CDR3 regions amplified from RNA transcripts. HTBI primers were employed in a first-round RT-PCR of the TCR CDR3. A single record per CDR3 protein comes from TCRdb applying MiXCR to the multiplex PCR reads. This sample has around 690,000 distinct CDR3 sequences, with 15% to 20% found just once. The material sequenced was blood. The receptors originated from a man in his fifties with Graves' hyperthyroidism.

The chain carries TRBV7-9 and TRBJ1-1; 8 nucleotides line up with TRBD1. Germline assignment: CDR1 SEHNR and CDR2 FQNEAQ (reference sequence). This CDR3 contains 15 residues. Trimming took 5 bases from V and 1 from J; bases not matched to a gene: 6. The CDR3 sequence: CASSARTGPNTEAFF. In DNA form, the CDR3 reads TGTGCCAGCAGCGCGCGGACAGGGCCGAACACTGAAGCTTTCTTT.

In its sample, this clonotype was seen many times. In DNA form, the CDR3 reads TGCGCCAGCAGACCAGTAGCGGGAGTCAGCGGGGAGCTGTTTTTT. Translated: CASRPVAGVSGELFF. The chain uses TRBV5-1 and TRBJ2-2; 9 nucleotides align to TRBD2. The CDR3 has 15 residues. V shed 5 bases and J 7 bases; nucleotides not matched to a gene: 9. Germline V gene lookup returns CDR1 SGHRS and CDR2 YFSETQ.

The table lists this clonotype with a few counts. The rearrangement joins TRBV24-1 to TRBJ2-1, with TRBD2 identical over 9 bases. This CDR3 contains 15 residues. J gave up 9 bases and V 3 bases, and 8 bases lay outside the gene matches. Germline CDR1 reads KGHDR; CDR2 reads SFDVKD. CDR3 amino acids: CATSDPRTSEGEQFF. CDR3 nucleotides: TGTGCCACCAGTGATCCGCGGACTAGCGAGGGTGAGCAGTTCTTC.

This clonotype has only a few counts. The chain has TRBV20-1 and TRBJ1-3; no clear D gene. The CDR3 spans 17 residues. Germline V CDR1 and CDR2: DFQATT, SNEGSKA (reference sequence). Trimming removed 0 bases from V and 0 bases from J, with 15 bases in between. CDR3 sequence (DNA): TGCAGTGCTAGAGATCACATAGGCAGGACCTCTGGAAACACCATATATTTT. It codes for CSARDHIGRTSGNTIYF.

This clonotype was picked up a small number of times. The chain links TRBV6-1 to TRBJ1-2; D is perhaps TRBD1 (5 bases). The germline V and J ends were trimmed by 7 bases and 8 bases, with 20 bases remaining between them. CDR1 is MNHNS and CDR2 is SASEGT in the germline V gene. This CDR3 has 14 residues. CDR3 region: CASNSGSQGWGYTF. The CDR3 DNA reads TGTGCCAGCAACAGTGGCAGCCAGGGATGGGGCTACACCTTC.

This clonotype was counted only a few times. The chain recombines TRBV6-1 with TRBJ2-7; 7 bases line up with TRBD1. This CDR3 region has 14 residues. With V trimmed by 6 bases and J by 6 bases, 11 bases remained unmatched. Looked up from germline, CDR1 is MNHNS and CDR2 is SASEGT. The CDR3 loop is CASRLSTGALEQYF. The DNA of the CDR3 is TGTGCCAGCAGACTATCCACAGGGGCTCTCGAGCAGTACTTC.

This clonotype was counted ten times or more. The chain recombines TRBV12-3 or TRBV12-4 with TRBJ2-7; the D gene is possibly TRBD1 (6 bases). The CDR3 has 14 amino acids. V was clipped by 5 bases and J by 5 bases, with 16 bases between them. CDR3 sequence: CASSILQGPHEQYF. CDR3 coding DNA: TGTGCCAGCAGTATCCTACAGGGTCCCCACGAGCAGTACTTC.

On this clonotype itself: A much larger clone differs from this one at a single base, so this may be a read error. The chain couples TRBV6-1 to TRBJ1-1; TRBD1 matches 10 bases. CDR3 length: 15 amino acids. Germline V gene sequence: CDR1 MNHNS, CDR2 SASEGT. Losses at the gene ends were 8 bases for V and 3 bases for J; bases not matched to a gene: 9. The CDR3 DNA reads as TGTGCCAGCTCCTCGACAGGGGGCTTAGACACTGAAGCTTTCTTT. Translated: CASSSTGGLDTEAFF.

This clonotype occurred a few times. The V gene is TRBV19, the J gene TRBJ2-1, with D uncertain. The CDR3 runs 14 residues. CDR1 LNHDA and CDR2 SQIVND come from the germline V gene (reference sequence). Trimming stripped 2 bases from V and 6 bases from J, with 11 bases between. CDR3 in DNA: TGTGCCAGTAGTATACAGCTAAAGATCAATGAGCAGTTCTTC. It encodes CASSIQLKINEQFF.

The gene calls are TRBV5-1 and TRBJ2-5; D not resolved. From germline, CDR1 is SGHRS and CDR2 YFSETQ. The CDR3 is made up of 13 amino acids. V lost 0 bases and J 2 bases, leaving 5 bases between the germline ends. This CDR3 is CASSLVPQETQYF. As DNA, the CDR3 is TGCGCCAGCAGCTTGGTTCCTCAAGAGACCCAGTACTTC.

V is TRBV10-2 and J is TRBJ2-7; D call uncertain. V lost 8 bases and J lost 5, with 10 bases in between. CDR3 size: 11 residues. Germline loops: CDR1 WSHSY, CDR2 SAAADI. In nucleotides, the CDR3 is TGCGCCAGCTGTTACTACCACGAGCAGTACTTC. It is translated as CASCYYHEQYF.

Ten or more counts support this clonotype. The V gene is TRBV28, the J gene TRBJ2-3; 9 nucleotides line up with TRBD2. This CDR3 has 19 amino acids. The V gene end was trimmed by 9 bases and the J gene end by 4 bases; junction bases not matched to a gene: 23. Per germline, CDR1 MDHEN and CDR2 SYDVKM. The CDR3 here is CARKALMAGGLVVADTQYF. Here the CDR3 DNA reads TGTGCCAGGAAGGCCTTAATGGCGGGAGGGCTCGTTGTCGCAGATACGCAGTATTTT.